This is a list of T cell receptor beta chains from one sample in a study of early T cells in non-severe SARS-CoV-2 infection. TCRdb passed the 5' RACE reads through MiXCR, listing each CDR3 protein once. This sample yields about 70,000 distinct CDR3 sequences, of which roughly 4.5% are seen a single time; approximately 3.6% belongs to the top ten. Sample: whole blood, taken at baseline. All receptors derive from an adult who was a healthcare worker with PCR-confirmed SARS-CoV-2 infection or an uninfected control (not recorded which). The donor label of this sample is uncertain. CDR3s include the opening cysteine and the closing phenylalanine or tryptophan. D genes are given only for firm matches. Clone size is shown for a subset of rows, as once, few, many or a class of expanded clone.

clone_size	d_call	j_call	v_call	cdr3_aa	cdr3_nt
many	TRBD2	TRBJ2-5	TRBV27	CASSLKASGGSGTQYF	TGTGCCAGCAGTTTAAAGGCTAGCGGGGGGTCTGGGACCCAGTACTTC
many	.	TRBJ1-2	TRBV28	CASSFGDRFYGYTF	TGTGCCAGCAGTTTCGGAGACAGATTCTATGGCTACACCTTC
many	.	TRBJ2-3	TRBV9	CASSPDRTDTQYF	TGTGCCAGCAGTCCAGACCGCACAGATACGCAGTATTTT
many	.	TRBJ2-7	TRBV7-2	CASSLGLEQYF	TGTGCCAGCAGCTTGGGGCTCGAGCAGTACTTC
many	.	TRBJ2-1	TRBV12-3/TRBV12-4	CATRDPNNEQFF	TGTGCCACTCGGGACCCCAACAATGAGCAGTTCTTC
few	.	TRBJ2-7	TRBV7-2	CASSLVWGYEQYF	TGTGCCAGCAGCTTAGTCTGGGGATACGAGCAGTACTTC
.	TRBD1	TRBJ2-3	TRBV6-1	CAARDRGLDTQYF	TGTGCCGCCCGGGACAGGGGGTTGGATACGCAGTATTTT
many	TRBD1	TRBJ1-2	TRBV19	CASKRPGTAGNYGYTF	TGTGCCAGTAAACGACCCGGGACAGCGGGCAACTATGGCTACACCTTC
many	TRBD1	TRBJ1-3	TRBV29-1	CSVEEGAGGNTIYF	TGCAGCGTTGAAGAGGGGGCAGGGGGTAACACCATATATTTT
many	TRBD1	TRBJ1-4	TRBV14	CASSRILGRGNKKLFF	TGTGCCAGCAGCCGTATCCTCGGCAGGGGGAACAAAAAACTGTTTTTT
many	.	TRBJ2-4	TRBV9	CASSAGGAKNIQYF	TGTGCCAGCAGCGCCGGGGGAGCCAAAAACATTCAGTACTTC
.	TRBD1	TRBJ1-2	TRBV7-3	CASSAVGTGTPPNYGYTF	TGTGCCAGCAGCGCGGTGGGGACAGGGACTCCACCTAACTATGGCTACACCTTC
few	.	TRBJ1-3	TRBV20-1	CSASQGNTIYF	TGCAGTGCTAGCCAGGGAAACACCATATATTTT
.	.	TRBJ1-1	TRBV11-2	CASSSKEAFF	TGTGCCAGCAGCTCAAAAGAAGCTTTCTTT
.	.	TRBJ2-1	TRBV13	CASSLKGNNEQFF	TGTGCCAGCAGCTTAAAGGGAAACAATGAGCAGTTCTTC
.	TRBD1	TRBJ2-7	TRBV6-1	CASRQGRLYEQYF	TGTGCCAGCAGACAGGGGAGACTATACGAGCAGTACTTC
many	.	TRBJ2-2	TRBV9	CASSRELAGELFF	TGTGCCAGCAGCAGAGAGTTAGCCGGGGAGCTGTTTTTT
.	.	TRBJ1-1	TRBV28	CASTPPGGRRTEAFF	TGTGCCAGCACCCCGCCCGGGGGGCGGAGGACTGAAGCTTTCTTT
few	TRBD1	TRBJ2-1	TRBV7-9	CASSLVTGAYNEQFF	TGTGCCAGCAGCTTAGTTACAGGGGCCTACAATGAGCAGTTCTTC
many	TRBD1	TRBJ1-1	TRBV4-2	CASSQGWTGRTEAFF	TGTGCCAGCAGCCAAGGCTGGACAGGTCGCACTGAAGCTTTCTTT
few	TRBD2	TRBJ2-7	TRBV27	CASSSRPTSGGPGEQYF	TGTGCCAGCAGTTCCCGCCCGACTAGCGGGGGACCTGGGGAGCAGTACTTC
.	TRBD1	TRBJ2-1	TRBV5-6	CASSLDREEQFF	TGTGCCAGCAGCCTAGACAGGGAAGAGCAGTTCTTC
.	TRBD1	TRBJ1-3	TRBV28	CASSSLKITRQGERHTIYF	TGTGCCAGCAGTAGCCTCAAAATCACCAGACAGGGAGAACGACACACCATATATTTT
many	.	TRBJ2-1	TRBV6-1	CASRPLRGGRDNEQFF	TGTGCCAGCAGGCCCCTTCGTGGGGGACGGGACAATGAGCAGTTCTTC